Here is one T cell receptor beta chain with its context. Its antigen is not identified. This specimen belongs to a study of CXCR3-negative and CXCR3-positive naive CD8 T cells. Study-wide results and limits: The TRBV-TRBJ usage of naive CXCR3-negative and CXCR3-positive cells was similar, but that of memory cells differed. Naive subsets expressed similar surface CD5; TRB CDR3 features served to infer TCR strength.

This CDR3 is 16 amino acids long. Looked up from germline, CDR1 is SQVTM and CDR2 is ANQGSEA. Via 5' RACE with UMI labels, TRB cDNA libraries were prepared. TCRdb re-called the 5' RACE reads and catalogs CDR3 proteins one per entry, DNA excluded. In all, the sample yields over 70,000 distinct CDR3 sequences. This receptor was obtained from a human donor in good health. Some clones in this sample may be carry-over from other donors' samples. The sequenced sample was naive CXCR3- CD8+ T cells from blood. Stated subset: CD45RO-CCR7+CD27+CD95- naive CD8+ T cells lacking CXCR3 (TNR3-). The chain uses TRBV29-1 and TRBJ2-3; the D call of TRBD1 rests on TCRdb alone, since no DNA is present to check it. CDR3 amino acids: CSVELRSRRYTDTQYF.